This T cell receptor beta chain was identified during a study of cytomegalovirus exposure and HLA in healthy donors (dated by TCRdb to the late 2010s). Concerning the study at large: According to a later analysis, the roughly 120 validation repertoires were produced on the same platform as the 600 to 850 repertoires of the first cohort. In addition to the first cohort of roughly 670 subjects, a separate validation cohort of about 120 different subjects was used. The study was designed to test whether signatures of past pathogen exposure could be identified by cataloging public T cell receptors. To predict cytomegalovirus infection status, the study combined high-throughput TCR immunosequencing, statistical association of individual TCRs with disease status, and machine learning. Points the paper makes about the study in general: In vitro tests confirmed that a few of the cytomegalovirus-associated TCR beta chains recognize cytomegalovirus antigens. It was suggested by the authors that the approach could potentially be generalized to other disease states and immunological phenotypes. Cytomegalovirus status was reported to be diagnosed by the classifier with high specificity and sensitivity in both the original and validation cohorts. The study listed 150 to 200 TCR beta chains as associated with cytomegalovirus. While some public TCRs were present in many individuals, most TCR sequences turned up only very rarely across donors. The validation cohort had no HLA typing available for a later analysis, so co-occurrence within that cohort was assessed over all 130 or so repertoires. A later analysis found that TCRs clustered in the first cohort also tended to co-occur in the roughly 120 validation repertoires, with 94% of cluster scores above 0.

CDR1 and CDR2, per the germline V gene (reference sequence), are LNHDA and SQIVND. Trimming takes 7 bases from V and 7 bases from J, and the germline ends sit 11 bases apart. The CDR3 runs 13 amino acids, cysteine and phenylalanine included. Only CDR3 DNA remains: 39 bases, in frame from the first base. The donors belonged to the validation cohort of over a hundred subjects, which was separate from the roughly 700-subject first cohort. The sample holds one count of this clone. Its antigen is not yet known. No per-base quality is available; no much larger clone lies one base away. Library prep was done by the immunoSEQ multiplex PCR assay. The original methods were these. A statistical classification framework was built for diagnosing cytomegalovirus status from the catalog of TCR beta chain sequences. The source is immuneACCESS, and TCRdb retained only in-frame sequences with V and J called. Part of the clones is not carried over; for the studies checked, unresolved V genes explain less than half of this, and the remainder is unexplained. V and J calls plus clone size are reproduced from that table; the DNA served to infer D and trimming. The sample includes fewer than 250,000 clones, with approximately 87% observed a single time. In total, the top ten clones hold roughly 5.7% of the sample.

The chain links TRBV19 with TRBJ1-6; the D gene is not confidently resolved. Sequenced: PBMCs. The receptor was derived from a woman aged 18-29 years in good health and CMV-seronegative. Read as DNA, the sequence is TGTGCCAGTACCCAGGTGTCCAATTCACCCCTCCACTTT. Its product reads: CASTQVSNSPLHF. The full variable domain, completed from the reference TRBV19 and TRBJ1-6 proteins outside the CDR3, reads DGGITQSPKYLFRKEGQNVTLSCEQNLNHDAMYWYRQDPGQGLRLIYYSQIVNDFQKGDIAEGYSVSREKKESFPLTVTSAQKNPTAFYLCASTQVSNSPLHFGNGTRLTVT.